This is a list of T cell receptor beta chains from one sample in a study of identical twins. TCRdb ran MiXCR on the 5' RACE reads and lists one entry per CDR3 protein. Of approximately 220,000 distinct CDR3 sequences listed, around 9.6% are singletons. What was sequenced was memory (CD45RO+) T cells sorted from blood. Receptors were obtained from a woman aged 18-29 years in good health. CDR3s leave out the opening cysteine and the closing phenylalanine or tryptophan. A D gene is named only where the DNA matches it firmly.

D gene,J gene,V gene,CDR3 protein
TRBD2,TRBJ2-3,TRBV10-3,AISEGLAGSTDTQY
.,TRBJ2-6,TRBV5-5,ASSSGANVLT
.,TRBJ1-4,TRBV7-4,ASSYEQKMKNCF
.,TRBJ1-5,TRBV20-1,SARTAGGPNQPQH
.,TRBJ2-7,TRBV11-3,ASSFGTDSSYEQY
.,TRBJ2-7,TRBV9,ASSPHVGSSYEQY
TRBD2,TRBJ2-1,TRBV12-3/TRBV12-4,ASSLSGRSYNEQF
TRBD2,TRBJ2-7,TRBV28,ASSPLTSAYEQY
.,TRBJ1-1,TRBV3-1,ASSTISGTEAF
.,TRBJ1-5,TRBV12-3/TRBV12-4,ASSLGGPQH
.,TRBJ2-3,TRBV5-1,ASSLLSRGTDTQY
.,TRBJ2-3,TRBV5-4,ASSLSSGTTDTQY
TRBD1,TRBJ1-1,TRBV5-1,ASSLASTGVTEAF
.,TRBJ1-6,TRBV10-3,AISGGPNSPLH
.,TRBJ1-6,TRBV5-1,ASSLDGQSSNSPLH
.,TRBJ2-3,TRBV7-2,ASSLTFGTQY
.,TRBJ2-7,TRBV7-6,ASSRNRASEQY
.,TRBJ2-4,TRBV5-5,ASSLTRNLAKNIQY
.,TRBJ1-1,TRBV27,ASRSYTEAF
.,TRBJ2-3,TRBV12-3/TRBV12-4,ASRLTDTQY
.,TRBJ2-5,TRBV29-1,SVDLKPEETQY
TRBD2,TRBJ2-3,TRBV9,ASSFWTRPDTQY
TRBD2,TRBJ2-5,TRBV2,ASRSQGGTQETQY
TRBD1,TRBJ2-7,TRBV18,ASSPRTGSVSYEQY
.,TRBJ2-2,TRBV20-1,SARALQGNTGELF
.,TRBJ1-6,TRBV20-1,SARGGGGILNSPLH
.,TRBJ1-1,TRBV29-1,SVEEGTANTEAF
.,TRBJ2-1,TRBV6-1,ASSEASGSYNEQF
.,TRBJ2-7,TRBV5-1,ASSNRDLPYEQY
TRBD1,TRBJ1-1,TRBV5-6,ASSGRTGSLHTEAF
TRBD1,TRBJ2-5,TRBV29-1,SVFRTGGSETQY
TRBD1,TRBJ2-7,TRBV12-3/TRBV12-4,ASQGQGTYEQY
.,TRBJ2-7,TRBV27,ASGLGVIEQY
.,TRBJ1-1,TRBV7-8,ASSLRETYEAF
.,TRBJ2-7,TRBV7-3,ASSLKAENYEQY
TRBD1,TRBJ2-3,TRBV14,ASSQGTGGVYTQY
.,TRBJ2-1,TRBV20-1,SARRTGEQF
.,TRBJ2-1,TRBV25-1,ASSESAGASYSSYNEQF
TRBD1,TRBJ2-7,TRBV7-6,ASSLSDRGYEQY
.,TRBJ1-5,TRBV2,ASRWEGNQPQH
.,TRBJ2-3,TRBV6-1,ASSQGRRDTQY
TRBD2,TRBJ2-4,TRBV20-1,SARPTNLGGENIQY
.,TRBJ2-2,TRBV11-3,ASSQTRTGELF
.,TRBJ2-1,TRBV20-1,SARKAQAYNEQF
TRBD2,TRBJ2-3,TRBV6-1,ASKQLAVDTQY
.,TRBJ2-7,TRBV14,ASSRRAKQY
.,TRBJ2-7,TRBV12-3/TRBV12-4,ASSNRDRSSYEQY
TRBD1,TRBJ2-7,TRBV11-2,ASSLGTGGFFTYEQY
.,TRBJ1-2,TRBV12-3/TRBV12-4,ASSRGQDYGYT
TRBD2,TRBJ2-1,TRBV20-1,SANKGLALGEQF
TRBD1,TRBJ2-2,TRBV12-3/TRBV12-4,ASRTYRGRFNTGELF
.,TRBJ1-5,TRBV27,ASSPRQNSNQPQH